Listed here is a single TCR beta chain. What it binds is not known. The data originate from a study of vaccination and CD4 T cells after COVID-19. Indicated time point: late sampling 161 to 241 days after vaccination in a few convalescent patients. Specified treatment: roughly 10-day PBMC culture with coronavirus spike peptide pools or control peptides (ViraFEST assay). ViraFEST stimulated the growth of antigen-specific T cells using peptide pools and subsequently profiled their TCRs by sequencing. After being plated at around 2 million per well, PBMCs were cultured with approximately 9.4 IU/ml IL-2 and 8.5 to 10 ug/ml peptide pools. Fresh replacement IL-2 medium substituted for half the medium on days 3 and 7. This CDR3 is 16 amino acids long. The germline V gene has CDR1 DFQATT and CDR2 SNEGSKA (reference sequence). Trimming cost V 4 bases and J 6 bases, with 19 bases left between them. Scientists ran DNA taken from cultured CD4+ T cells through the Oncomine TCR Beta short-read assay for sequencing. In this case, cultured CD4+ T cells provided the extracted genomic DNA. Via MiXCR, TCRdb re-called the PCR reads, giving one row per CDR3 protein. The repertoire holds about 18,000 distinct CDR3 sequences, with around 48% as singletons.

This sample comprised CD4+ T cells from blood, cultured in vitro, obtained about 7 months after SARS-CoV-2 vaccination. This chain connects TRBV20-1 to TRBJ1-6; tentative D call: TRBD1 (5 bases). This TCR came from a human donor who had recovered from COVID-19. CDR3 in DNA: TGCAGTGCTAAAGGGGCGAGGGACGGGGGTAATTCACCCCTCCACTTT. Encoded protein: CSAKGARDGGNSPLHF.